This T cell receptor (beta chain) was sequenced in a study of response to subunit inactivated influenza vaccine. Overall study results and limits: Each seasonal influenza vaccination, the authors suggested, recruits few new T cells.

This clonotype was found a few times. What it binds is not known. One entry per CDR3 protein, called by TCRdb with MiXCR from the RT-PCR reads. Of roughly 760,000 distinct CDR3 sequences listed, 21% are singletons. Deletions cut 3 bases from V and 5 bases from J, with 14 bases between. The CDR3 covers 14 residues. The sample consisted of PBMCs from blood, taken 5 days after vaccination. The rearrangement joins TRBV12-3 or TRBV12-4 to TRBJ2-7; D might be TRBD2 (6 bases). This TCR derives from a man aged 45 to 65 who received an inactivated influenza vaccine. The CDR3 nucleotides are TGTGCCAGCAGTTTTGAGGGGAGGTTGGACGAGCAGTACTTC. Its protein is CASSFEGRLDEQYF.